A single sample gave rise to the 3 T cell receptor beta chains below, sequenced in a study of CD4 T cells in relation to SARS-CoV-2 and coronaviruses (dated by TCRdb to the early 2020s). Receptor amplification or capture employed the immunoSEQ multiplex PCR assay. TCRdb obtained this table from immuneACCESS and retained in-frame rearrangements with V and J assigned. These tables miss some clones; where compared with another copy, unresolved V genes account for less than half of the shortfall, and the remainder is unexplained. Present in this sample are 35,000 to 40,000 clones, around 89% of which were seen just once. The biggest ten clones account for 9% to 9.5% of the sample. The sequenced material came from memory CD4+ T cells from PBMCs. The cell subset or site label of this sample denotes: memory (non-naive) CD4+ T cells. The receptors come from an adult with COVID-19.

CDR3 nucleotide sequence: TGTGCCAGCAGTCCAGCTGGGGGCCATAACTATGGCTACACCTTC. Its translation: CASSPAGGHNYGYTF. The chain joins TRBV25-1 to TRBJ1-2; the D gene is possibly TRBD1 (6 bases). CDR3 length: 15 residues. With 5 bases removed from V and 1 base from J, the gap between germline ends came to 14 bases. The germline V gene encodes CDR1 MGHDK and CDR2 SYGVNS.

The chain has TRBV5-6 and TRBJ1-4; D is uncertain. The CDR3 has 14 amino acids. From germline, CDR1 is SGHDT and CDR2 YYEEEE. Trimming removed 0 bases at V and 6 bases at J, with 9 bases between. CDR3 amino acids: CASSLARRDEKLFF. The CDR3 DNA sequence: TGTGCCAGCAGCTTGGCCAGGAGGGATGAAAAACTGTTTTTT.

This clone was recorded only once. This chain links TRBV9 with TRBJ1-1; D is unresolved. Trimming left V 4 bases short and J 1 base short, with 11 bases between. The CDR3 consists of 14 residues. The germline CDR1 and CDR2 sequences are SGDLS and YYNGEE. CDR3 sequence reads: CASSNGLKNTEAFF. The CDR3 DNA reads TGTGCCAGCAGCAACGGACTCAAGAACACTGAAGCTTTCTTT.